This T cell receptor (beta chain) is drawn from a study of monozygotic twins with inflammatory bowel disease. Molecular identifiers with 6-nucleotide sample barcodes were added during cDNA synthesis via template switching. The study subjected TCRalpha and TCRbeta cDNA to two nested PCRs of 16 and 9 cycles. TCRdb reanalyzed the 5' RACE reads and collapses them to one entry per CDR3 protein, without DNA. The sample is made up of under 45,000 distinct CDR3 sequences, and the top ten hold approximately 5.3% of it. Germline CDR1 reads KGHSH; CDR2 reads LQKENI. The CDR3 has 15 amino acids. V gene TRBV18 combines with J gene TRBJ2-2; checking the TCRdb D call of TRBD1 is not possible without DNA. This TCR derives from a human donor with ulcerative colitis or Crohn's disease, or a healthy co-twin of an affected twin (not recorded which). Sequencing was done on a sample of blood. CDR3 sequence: CASSPQQGDTGELFF.